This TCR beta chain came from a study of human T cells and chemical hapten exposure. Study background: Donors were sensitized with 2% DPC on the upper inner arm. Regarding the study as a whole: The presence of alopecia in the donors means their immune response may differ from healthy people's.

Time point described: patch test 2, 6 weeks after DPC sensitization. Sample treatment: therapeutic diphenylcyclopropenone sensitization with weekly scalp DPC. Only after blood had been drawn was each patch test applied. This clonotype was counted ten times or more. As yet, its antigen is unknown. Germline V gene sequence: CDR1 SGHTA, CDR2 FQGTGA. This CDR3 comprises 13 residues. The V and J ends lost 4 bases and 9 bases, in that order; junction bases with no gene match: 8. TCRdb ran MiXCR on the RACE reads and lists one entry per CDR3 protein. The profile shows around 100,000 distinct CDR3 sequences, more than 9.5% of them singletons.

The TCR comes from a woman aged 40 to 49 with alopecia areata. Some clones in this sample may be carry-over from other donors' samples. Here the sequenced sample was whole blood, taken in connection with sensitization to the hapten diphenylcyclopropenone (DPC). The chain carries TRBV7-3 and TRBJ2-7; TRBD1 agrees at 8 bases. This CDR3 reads CASSSDRGQGQYF. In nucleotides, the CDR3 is TGTGCCAGCAGCTCTGACAGGGGTCAGGGGCAGTACTTC.